Below are 17 T cell receptor beta chains sequenced from a single sample in a study of CD8+ T cells in alopecia areata. Once RNA had been extracted, it was reverse transcribed into cDNA to act as the sequencing template. Sequenced by immunoSEQ multiplex PCR; TCRdb stores in-frame clones only, minus some. Among 130,000 to 150,000 clones listed, about four fifths were seen once. Treatment denoted: oral pan-JAK inhibitor, 5-10 mg twice daily. Sequenced material: CD8+ T cells sorted from blood, taken at week 4, from a patient treated with tofacitinib. The receptors here all came from a human donor with alopecia areata.

This chain uses TRBV13 with TRBJ2-1; 7 nucleotides line up with TRBD1. Germline values: CDR1 PRHDT, CDR2 FYEKMQ (reference sequence). CDR3 length equals 15 residues. V lost 5 bases, J lost 6 bases, and 10 bases stayed unmatched. The CDR3 spells CASSPGQSSGNEQFF. The CDR3 nucleotides are TGTGCCAGCAGCCCGGGACAGTCCTCGGGCAATGAGCAGTTCTTC. Full variable domain (outside the CDR3, taken from reference TRBV13 and TRBJ2-1): AAGVIQSPRHLIKEKRETATLKCYPIPRHDTVYWYQQGPGQDPQFLISFYEKMQSDKGSIPDRFSAQQFSDYHSELNMSSLELGDSALYFCASSPGQSSGNEQFFGPGTRLTVL.

The chain links TRBV4-1 to TRBJ1-2; D remains unclear. CDR1 MGHRA and CDR2 YSYEKL come from the germline V gene. Trimming removed 1 base from V and 5 bases from J, with 14 bases in between. The CDR3 contains 15 residues. The CDR3 protein is CASSQVGQVWYGYTF. CDR3 bases: TGCGCCAGCAGCCAAGTCGGGCAGGTTTGGTATGGCTACACCTTC.

This sequence joins TRBV13 and TRBJ2-7, with D uncertain. V dropped 3 bases and J dropped 2 bases, with 8 bases sitting between them. The CDR3 runs 13 residues. Germline V gene data show CDR1 as PRHDT and CDR2 as FYEKMQ (reference sequence). The CDR3 nucleotides read TGTGCCAGCAGCTTTAATACTGCCTACGAGCAGTACTTC. This codes for CASSFNTAYEQYF.

The rearrangement uses TRBV4-1 and TRBJ2-1; D is uncertain. The CDR3 length is 12 residues. Germline assignment: CDR1 MGHRA and CDR2 YSYEKL. V lost 5 bases to trimming and J lost 9 bases, with 11 bases between them. The CDR3 DNA sequence: TGCGCCAGCAGCTCAGAGACAATTGAGCAGTTCTTC. Protein: CASSSETIEQFF.

V usage is TRBV4-3 and J usage is TRBJ2-5, with 11 bases fitting TRBD1. Germline CDR1 reads LGHNA; CDR2 reads YSLEER. The CDR3 consists of 16 residues. Trimming took 4 bases from V and 1 from J; bases not matched to a gene: 5. The CDR3 here is CASSPAGTGGQETQYF. CDR3 in DNA: TGCGCCAGCAGCCCAGCCGGGACAGGGGGCCAAGAGACCCAGTACTTC.

The chain is built from TRBV5-4 and TRBJ1-2; D may be TRBD1 (5 bases). Trimming took 2 bases from V and 4 from J, leaving 9 bases between them. Per the germline V gene, CDR1 is SGHNT and CDR2 is YYREEE (reference sequence). CDR3 size: 13 residues. In DNA, the CDR3 is TGTGCCAGCAGCTTTGGGGGATCCTATGGCTACACCTTC. It yields the protein CASSFGGSYGYTF.

The gene calls are TRBV7-9 and TRBJ2-5; the D gene could be TRBD1 or TRBD2 (7 bases each). V lost 5 bases and J lost 3, with 13 bases in between. Germline loops: CDR1 SEHNR, CDR2 FQNEAQ (reference sequence). The CDR3 sequence is 14 residues long. The CDR3 DNA is TGTGCCAGCAGCCCCTCAGGGGGGGAAGAGACCCAGTACTTC. It is translated as CASSPSGGEETQYF.

V gene TRBV30 combines with J gene TRBJ1-1, with unresolved D. The CDR3 covers 13 residues. CDR1 and CDR2 (germline): GTSNPN, SVGIG (reference sequence). Trimming left V 2 bases short and J 5 bases short, with 12 bases between. For the CDR3, the DNA is TGTGCCTGGAGTACTGGAGGAGGTACTGAAGCTTTCTTT. Its translation is CAWSTGGGTEAFF.

The chain has TRBV14 and TRBJ2-2, with a tentative D call TRBD1 (5 bases). The CDR3 has 18 residues. Germline V lookup: CDR1 SGHDN, CDR2 FVKESK. Trimming pared 4 bases from V and 2 bases from J, leaving 20 bases between. For the CDR3, the DNA is TGTGCCAGCAGCCTAGTTGCCTGGGCAGGGTTTAACACCGGGGAGCTGTTTTTT. Translation: CASSLVAWAGFNTGELFF. Complete variable domain (other parts from reference TRBV14 and TRBJ2-2): EAGVTQFPSHSVIEKGQTVTLRCDPISGHDNLYWYRRVMGKEIKFLLHFVKESKQDESGMPNNRFLAERTGGTYSTLKVQPAELEDSGVYFCASSLVAWAGFNTGELFFGEGSRLTVL.

The V gene is TRBV2, the J gene TRBJ2-1, with TRBD2 matching 12 bases. The V segment lost 11 bases and the J segment 5 bases; nucleotides outside the gene matches: 7. The CDR3 runs 14 residues. The V gene's germline CDR1 is SNHLY and CDR2 FYNNEI. The CDR3 loop reads CASEGLAGNNEQFF. The CDR3 DNA follows: TGTGCCTCCGAAGGACTAGCGGGGAACAATGAGCAGTTCTTC.

This rearrangement joins TRBV6-5 to TRBJ2-3; D remains unclear. The CDR3 has 12 amino acids. The V gene lost 5 bases and the J gene lost 4 bases, with 7 bases spanning the gap. Per germline, CDR1 MNHEY and CDR2 SVGAGI. CDR3 bases: TGTGCCAGCAGTGACGGTGCAGATACGCAGTATTTT. Translating it yields CASSDGADTQYF.

This sequence joins TRBV4-3 and TRBJ2-7; D ambiguous. Trimming took off 0 bases at V and 4 bases at J, with 7 bases between the two ends. The V gene's germline CDR1 is LGHNA and CDR2 YSLEER. The CDR3 runs 13 residues. The CDR3 DNA follows: TGCGCCAGCAGCCAAGACAGTGGGTACGAGCAGTACTTC. It translates to CASSQDSGYEQYF.

V is TRBV5-6 and J is TRBJ2-7; 8 bases fit TRBD2. Unmatched junction bases numbered 5, after V lost 0 bases and J lost 6 bases. This CDR3 spans 14 amino acids. Germline CDR1 reads SGHDT; CDR2 reads YYEEEE. The CDR3 DNA reads TGTGCCAGCAGCTTGGCGGCGGGGGGCCCCGAGCAGTACTTC. Amino acids: CASSLAAGGPEQYF.

The chain couples TRBV2 to TRBJ2-7; TRBD2 might be the D (5 bases). CDR3 length: 14 amino acids. Trimming cost V 2 bases and J 3 bases, with 11 bases left between them. Germline V gives CDR1 SNHLY, CDR2 FYNNEI. The CDR3 sequence: CASSEQDSIYEQYF. The CDR3 bases are TGTGCCAGCAGTGAACAGGACTCCATCTACGAGCAGTACTTC. Full variable domain (rest looked up from reference TRBV2 and TRBJ2-7): EPEVTQTPSHQVTQMGQEVILRCVPISNHLYFYWYRQILGQKVEFLVSFYNNEISEKSEIFDDQFSVERPDGSNFTLKIRSTKLEDSAMYFCASSEQDSIYEQYFGPGTRLTVT.

This clone was observed once. The rearrangement joins TRBV7-2 to TRBJ1-2; the D is unclear. The V end was cut by 1 base, the J end by 2 bases, with 8 bases between. This CDR3 contains 14 residues. CDR1 and CDR2 (germline): SGHTA, FQGNSA. CDR3 in amino acids: CASSLEAGNYGYTF. The CDR3 coding sequence is TGTGCCAGCAGCTTAGAGGCCGGCAACTATGGCTACACCTTC.

The chain couples TRBV19 to TRBJ1-5; D may be TRBD1 (6 bases). Germline values: CDR1 LNHDA, CDR2 SQIVND (reference sequence). V lost 6 bases and J lost 7, with 13 bases in between. The CDR3 is 13 amino acids. The CDR3 reads CASSGQITQPQHF. The DNA for the CDR3 is TGTGCCAGTAGCGGACAGATCACGCAGCCCCAGCATTTT.

Only a few counts were recorded for this clone. The rearrangement uses TRBV27 and TRBJ2-2; TRBD2 might be the D (7 bases). CDR1 is MNHEY, CDR2 SMNVEV, per germline (reference sequence). Trimming removed 8 bases at V and 6 bases at J, with 19 bases between. The CDR3 has 15 amino acids. The CDR3 sequence: CASGGGWQDPGELFF. The CDR3 nucleotides are TGTGCCAGCGGCGGGGGCTGGCAGGATCCCGGGGAGCTGTTTTTT.